These 24 T cell receptor beta chains were all obtained from the same sample, sequenced in a study of cytotoxic CD8 clonotypes in ibrutinib-treated CLL. Sequenced by immunoSEQ multiplex PCR; TCRdb stores in-frame clones only, minus some. The sample shows 250,000 to 350,000 clones, 76% of them seen only once. The sample here was PBMCs, taken at disease progression, from a patient treated with ibrutinib. Source of these receptors: a human donor with chronic lymphocytic leukemia.

The V and J genes are TRBV9 and TRBJ2-3; 10 nucleotides match TRBD2. CDR3 length: 17 amino acids. Germline-derived CDR1 and CDR2 are SGDLS and YYNGEE. Trimming took 1 base from V and 1 from J; bases not matched to a gene: 6. The CDR3 DNA is TGTGCCAGCAGCGTAAATAGCGGGGGGCTGGGCACAGATACGCAGTATTTT. Translating gives CASSVNSGGLGTDTQYF.

This clone was counted once. CDR3: CASSVRGLGETQYF. CDR3 DNA sequence: TGTGCCAGCAGCGTCAGGGGATTAGGAGAGACCCAGTACTTC. This rearrangement joins TRBV9 to TRBJ2-5, with D perhaps matching TRBD1 (6 bases). This CDR3 region has 14 residues. Trimming took 2 bases from V and 4 from J, leaving 12 bases between them. CDR1 is SGDLS, CDR2 YYNGEE, per germline.

With respect to this clone: Other DNA sequences in this sample translate to the same CDR3. This rearrangement joins TRBV29-1 to TRBJ2-1; D is possibly TRBD1 (6 bases). Looked up from germline, CDR1 is SQVTM and CDR2 is ANQGSEA. Trimming left V 6 bases short and J 0 bases short, with 9 bases between. The CDR3 length is 13 residues. The DNA of the CDR3 is TGCAGCGTGAGGGGGAGCTCCTACAATGAGCAGTTCTTC. Protein sequence: CSVRGSSYNEQFF.

This clone was detected only a few times. Different DNA sequences within this sample yield the same CDR3. The chain carries TRBV7-6 and TRBJ2-1, with D unclear. The CDR3 is 13 residues long. Germline V lookup: CDR1 SGHVS, CDR2 FNYEAQ. V shed 1 base and J shed 2 bases, with 3 bases lying between them. CDR3 in amino acids: CASSLGTYNEQFF. CDR3 in DNA: TGTGCCAGCAGCTTAGGCACCTACAATGAGCAGTTCTTC.

V is TRBV7-6 and J is TRBJ2-5; unclear D gene. The CDR3 has 11 amino acids. V was pared by 1 base and J by 4 bases, with 1 base between. The germline V gene encodes CDR1 SGHVS and CDR2 FNYEAQ. The CDR3 nucleotides read TGTGCCAGCAGCTTAGTAGAGACCCAGTACTTC. This sequence encodes CASSLVETQYF.

The chain links TRBV6-6 to TRBJ2-2; D is perhaps TRBD2 (5 bases). Between the trimmed V and J ends, which lost 5 bases and 4 bases, there was a span of 14 bases. The germline gives CDR1 MNHNY, CDR2 SVGAGI (reference sequence). CDR3 length: 15 residues. The CDR3 DNA reads TGTGCCAGCAGTCGCGCGGAGGCTCTCACCGGGGAGCTGTTTTTT. Amino acids: CASSRAEALTGELFF.

V is TRBV27 and J is TRBJ1-2; D is undetermined. This CDR3 contains 13 residues. V shed 8 bases and J shed 5 bases, with 15 bases lying between them. Germline loops: CDR1 MNHEY, CDR2 SMNVEV (reference sequence). The CDR3 sequence: CASGRTVLYGYTF. The CDR3 region has the DNA TGTGCCAGCGGAAGAACAGTATTATATGGCTACACCTTC.

The V call is TRBV13, the J call TRBJ2-3; tentative D call: TRBD2 (6 bases). The CDR3 sequence is 14 residues long. V gave up 5 bases and J gave up 4 bases, with 13 bases separating them. The V gene's germline CDR1 is PRHDT and CDR2 FYEKMQ (reference sequence). The CDR3 loop is CASSLRLESDTQYF. The CDR3 DNA reads as TGTGCCAGCAGCCTTCGACTAGAGTCAGATACGCAGTATTTT.

DNA for the CDR3: TGCGCCAGCAGCCTCCGGGCCGACAGGGGGTCCTACGAGCAGTACTTC. Amino acids: CASSLRADRGSYEQYF. J is TRBJ2-7 and V is TRBV5-1, with 9 bases fitting TRBD1. V lost 4 bases, J lost 1 base, and 9 bases stayed unmatched. Per germline, CDR1 SGHRS and CDR2 YFSETQ. This CDR3 contains 16 residues.

As regards this clone: This may be a read error: a much more frequent sequence differs by one nucleotide. The same CDR3 is also encoded by other DNA sequences in this sample. The CDR3 DNA is TGCGCCAGCAGCCAGGGGGAGACCCAGTACTTC. Its translation is CASSQGETQYF. V usage is TRBV5-1 and J usage is TRBJ2-5; weak D call: TRBD1 (6 bases). Germline CDR1 is SGHRS and CDR2 is YFSETQ. This CDR3 has 11 amino acids. The V and J ends lost 4 bases and 5 bases respectively, with 6 bases between them.

The CDR3 sequence: CASSQNRGRTAPLHF. As DNA, the CDR3 is TGTGCCAGCAGCCAGAACAGGGGGCGCACAGCACCCCTCCACTTT. The chain is built from TRBV11-2 and TRBJ1-6; 9 bases align to TRBD1. Per germline, CDR1 SGHAT and CDR2 FQNNGV. This CDR3 has 15 amino acids. Losses at the gene ends were 5 bases for V and 11 bases for J; bases not matched to a gene: 10.

The genes are TRBV20-1 and TRBJ2-7, with D possibly matching TRBD1 (5 bases). V was cut by 6 bases and J by 4 bases, with 10 bases left in between. This CDR3 is built from 11 residues. The germline V gene encodes CDR1 DFQATT and CDR2 SNEGSKA (reference sequence). In DNA, the CDR3 is TGCAGTGCACTACAGGAGTACGAGCAGTACTTC. Translating gives CSALQEYEQYF.

This clone showed up many times. The chain has TRBV27 and TRBJ2-3, with D unresolved. V was trimmed by 2 bases and J by 8 bases, leaving 14 bases between them. Germline V gene sequence: CDR1 MNHEY, CDR2 SMNVEV (reference sequence). This CDR3 region has 14 residues. In DNA form, the CDR3 reads TGTGCCAGCAGTTTAAGTGGCCCCACTGCTACGCAGTATTTT. It specifies CASSLSGPTATQYF.

This rearrangement joins TRBV4-1 to TRBJ2-2, with TRBD2 matching 11 bases. The germline gives CDR1 MGHRA, CDR2 YSYEKL. The CDR3 runs to 15 residues. Trimming at V came to 5 bases and at J to 5 bases, leaving 4 bases not matched to a gene. CDR3 loop: CASSTGLAGTGELFF. CDR3 DNA: TGCGCCAGCAGCACCGGACTAGCGGGTACCGGGGAGCTGTTTTTT.

This chain uses TRBV27 with TRBJ1-3, with D unresolved. The germline V and J ends were trimmed by 5 bases and 3 bases, with 5 bases remaining between them. The CDR3 loop spans 12 amino acids. In germline, CDR1 is MNHEY, CDR2 SMNVEV (reference sequence). The CDR3 region is CASSNFGNTIYF. CDR3 sequence (DNA): TGTGCCAGCAGTAATTTTGGAAACACCATATATTTT.

The gene calls are TRBV5-1 and TRBJ2-7, with D possibly matching TRBD1 (5 bases). The V and J ends lost 0 bases and 2 bases respectively, with 12 bases between them. Germline assignment: CDR1 SGHRS and CDR2 YFSETQ. The CDR3 length is 15 residues. The CDR3 DNA sequence: TGCGCCAGCAGCTTGGAACAGGCACCTCCCTACGAGCAGTACTTC. Amino acids: CASSLEQAPPYEQYF.

The chain couples TRBV15 to TRBJ2-3; unclear D gene. Per germline, CDR1 LNHNV and CDR2 YYDKDF (reference sequence). The CDR3 runs 16 residues. Trimming stripped 2 bases from V and 2 bases from J, with 14 bases between. Here the CDR3 DNA reads TGTGCCACCAGCAGATGGGTCGGTACCGACACAGATACGCAGTATTTT. It translates to CATSRWVGTDTDTQYF.

This chain links TRBV6-5 with TRBJ1-2; 9 nucleotides align to TRBD1. The CDR3 runs to 15 residues. The germline V gene has CDR1 MNHEY and CDR2 SVGAGI. The trim removed 2 bases at V and 4 bases at J, leaving 5 bases unmatched. CDR3 loop: CASSYRGTGLYGYTF. Here the CDR3 DNA reads TGTGCCAGCAGTTACAGGGGGACAGGGCTCTATGGCTACACCTTC.

CDR3 protein: CASTHLGTQYF. In DNA form, the CDR3 reads TGTGCCAGCACCCATCTAGGAACCCAGTACTTC. V gene TRBV5-4 combines with J gene TRBJ2-5, with unresolved D. V dropped 6 bases and J dropped 8 bases, with 11 bases sitting between them. Germline assignment: CDR1 SGHNT and CDR2 YYREEE (reference sequence). The length of the CDR3 is 11 residues.

V is TRBV29-1 and J is TRBJ2-3; 8 positions agree with TRBD2. The CDR3 has 16 residues. V lost 5 bases and J lost 1; bases outside the gene matches: 11. The germline V gene encodes CDR1 SQVTM and CDR2 ANQGSEA. CDR3 in amino acids: CSVNPAEAGGTDTQYF. The CDR3, as DNA: TGCAGCGTTAACCCCGCGGAAGCGGGGGGCACAGATACGCAGTATTTT.

This chain uses TRBV28 with TRBJ2-3; the match to TRBD1 covers 7 bases. This CDR3 is built from 14 residues. Germline assignment: CDR1 MDHEN and CDR2 SYDVKM. With V trimmed by 5 bases and J by 2 bases, 4 bases remained unmatched. As DNA, the CDR3 is TGTGCCAGCAGTCCCAGGGGGTTCACAGATACGCAGTATTTT. This translates into CASSPRGFTDTQYF.

The chain has TRBV27 and TRBJ1-1; tentatively, D is TRBD1 (5 bases). The germline gives CDR1 MNHEY, CDR2 SMNVEV (reference sequence). The CDR3 is 15 residues long. The V end was cut by 5 bases, the J end by 1 base, with 14 bases between. The CDR3 spells CASSPYQGWNTEAFF. The CDR3 nucleotides read TGTGCCAGCAGTCCCTACCAGGGTTGGAACACTGAAGCTTTCTTT.

This clone was counted only a few times. This sequence joins TRBV4-3 and TRBJ2-1; 12 bases match TRBD2. The length of the CDR3 is 15 residues. Germline CDR1 reads LGHNA; CDR2 reads YSLEER. J gave up 8 bases and V 4 bases, and 6 bases lay outside the gene matches. CDR3 amino acids: CASSLGLAGLDEQFF. In DNA, the CDR3 is TGCGCCAGCAGCCTCGGACTAGCGGGATTGGATGAGCAGTTCTTC.

This rearrangement joins TRBV19 to TRBJ1-3, with a possible D match to TRBD1 (5 bases). The CDR3 sequence is 15 residues long. The germline CDR1 and CDR2 sequences are LNHDA and SQIVND (reference sequence). Between the trimmed V and J ends, which lost 4 bases and 4 bases, there was a span of 14 bases. CDR3 in amino acids: CASSTLGTAGNTIYF. The CDR3, as DNA: TGTGCCAGTAGTACCCTCGGGACGGCGGGAAACACCATATATTTT. The full variable domain, completed using reference TRBV19 and TRBJ1-3, is DGGITQSPKYLFRKEGQNVTLSCEQNLNHDAMYWYRQDPGQGLRLIYYSQIVNDFQKGDIAEGYSVSREKKESFPLTVTSAQKNPTAFYLCASSTLGTAGNTIYFGEGSWLTVV.